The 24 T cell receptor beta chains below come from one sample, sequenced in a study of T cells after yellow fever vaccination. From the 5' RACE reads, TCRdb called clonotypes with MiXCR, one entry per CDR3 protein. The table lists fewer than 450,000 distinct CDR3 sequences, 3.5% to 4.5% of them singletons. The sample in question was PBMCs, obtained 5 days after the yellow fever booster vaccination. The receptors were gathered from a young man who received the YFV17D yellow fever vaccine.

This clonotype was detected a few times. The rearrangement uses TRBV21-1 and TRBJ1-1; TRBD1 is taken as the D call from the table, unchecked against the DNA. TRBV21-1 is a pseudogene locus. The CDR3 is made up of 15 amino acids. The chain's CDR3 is CASIPRGRAGTEAFF. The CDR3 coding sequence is TGTGCCAGCATCCCAAGGGGCAGGGCGGGCACTGAAGCTTTCTTT.

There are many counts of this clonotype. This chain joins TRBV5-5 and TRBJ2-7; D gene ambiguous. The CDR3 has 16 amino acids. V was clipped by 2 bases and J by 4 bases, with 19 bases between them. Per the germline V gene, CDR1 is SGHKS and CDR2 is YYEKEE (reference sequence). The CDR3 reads CASSFSPTVALYEQYV. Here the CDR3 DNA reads TGTGCCAGCAGCTTTTCCCCCACAGTAGCACTGTACGAGCAGTACGTC.

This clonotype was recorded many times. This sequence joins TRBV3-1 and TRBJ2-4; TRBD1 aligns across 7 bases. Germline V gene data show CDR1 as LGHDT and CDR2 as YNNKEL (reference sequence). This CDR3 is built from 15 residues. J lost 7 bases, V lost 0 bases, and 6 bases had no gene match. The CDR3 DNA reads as TGTGCCAGCAGCCAAGACGACAGGGCTGGGAACATTCAGTACTTC. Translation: CASSQDDRAGNIQYF.

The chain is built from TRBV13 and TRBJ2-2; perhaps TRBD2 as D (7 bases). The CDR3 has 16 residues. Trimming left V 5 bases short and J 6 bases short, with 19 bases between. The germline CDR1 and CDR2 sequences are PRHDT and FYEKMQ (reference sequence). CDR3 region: CASSTPYAGAPGELFF. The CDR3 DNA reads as TGTGCCAGCAGCACACCGTACGCGGGGGCCCCCGGGGAGCTGTTTTTT.

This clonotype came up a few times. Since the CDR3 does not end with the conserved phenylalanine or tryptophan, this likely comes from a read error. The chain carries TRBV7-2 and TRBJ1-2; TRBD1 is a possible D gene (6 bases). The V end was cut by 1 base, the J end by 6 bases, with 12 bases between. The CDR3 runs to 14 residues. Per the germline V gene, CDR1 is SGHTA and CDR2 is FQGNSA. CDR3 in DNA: TGTGCCAGCAGCTTAGTCGCAGGGGCGGATGGCTACACCTAC. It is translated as CASSLVAGADGYTY.

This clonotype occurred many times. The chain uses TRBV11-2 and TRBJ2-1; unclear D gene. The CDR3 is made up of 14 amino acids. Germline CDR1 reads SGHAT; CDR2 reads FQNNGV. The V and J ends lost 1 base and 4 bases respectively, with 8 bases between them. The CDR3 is CASSLGNVYNEQFF. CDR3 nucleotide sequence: TGTGCCAGCAGCTTAGGGAACGTGTACAATGAGCAGTTCTTC.

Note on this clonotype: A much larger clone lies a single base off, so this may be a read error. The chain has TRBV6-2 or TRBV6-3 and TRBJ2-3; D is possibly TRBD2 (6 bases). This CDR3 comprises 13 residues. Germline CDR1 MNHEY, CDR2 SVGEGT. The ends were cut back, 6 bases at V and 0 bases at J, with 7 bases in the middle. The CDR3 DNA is TGTGCCAGCAGGCGGGACAGCACAGATACGCAGTATTTT. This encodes CASRRDSTDTQYF.

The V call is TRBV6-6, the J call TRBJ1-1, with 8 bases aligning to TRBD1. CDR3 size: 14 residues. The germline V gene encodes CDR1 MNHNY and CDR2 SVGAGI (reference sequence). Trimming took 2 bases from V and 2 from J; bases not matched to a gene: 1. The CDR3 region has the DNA TGTGCCAGCAGTTACCAGGGGGCAAACACTGAAGCTTTCTTT. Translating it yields CASSYQGANTEAFF.

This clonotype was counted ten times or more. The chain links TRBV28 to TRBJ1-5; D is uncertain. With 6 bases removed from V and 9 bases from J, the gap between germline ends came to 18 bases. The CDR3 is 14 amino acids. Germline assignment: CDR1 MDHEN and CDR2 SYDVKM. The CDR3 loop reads CASSPPRGWMPQHF. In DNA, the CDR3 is TGTGCCAGCAGCCCACCCCGGGGTTGGATGCCCCAGCATTTT.

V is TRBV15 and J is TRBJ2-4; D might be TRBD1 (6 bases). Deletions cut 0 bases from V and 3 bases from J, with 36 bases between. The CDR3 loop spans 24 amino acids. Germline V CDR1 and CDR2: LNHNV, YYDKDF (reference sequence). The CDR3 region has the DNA TGTGCCACCAGCAGAGATATTGCTAAGACTCTCACTGGAACAGGGCCGGACGGCAAAAACATTCAGTACTTC. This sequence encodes CATSRDIAKTLTGTGPDGKNIQYF.

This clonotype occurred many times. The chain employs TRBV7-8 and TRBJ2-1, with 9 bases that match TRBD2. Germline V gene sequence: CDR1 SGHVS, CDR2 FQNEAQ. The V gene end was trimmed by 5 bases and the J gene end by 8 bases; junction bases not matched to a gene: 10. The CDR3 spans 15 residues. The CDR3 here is CASSPISGLAYEQFF. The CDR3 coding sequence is TGTGCCAGCAGCCCTATCTCGGGACTAGCTTATGAGCAGTTCTTC.

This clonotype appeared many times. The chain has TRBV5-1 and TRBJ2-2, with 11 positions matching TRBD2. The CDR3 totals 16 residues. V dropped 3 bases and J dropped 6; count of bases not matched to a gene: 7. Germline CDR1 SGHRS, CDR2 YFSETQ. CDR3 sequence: CASSSLAGGTAGELFF. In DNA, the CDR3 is TGCGCCAGCAGCTCCTTAGCGGGGGGGACTGCCGGGGAGCTGTTTTTT.

For the CDR3, the DNA is TGTGCCAGCAGACTGACCGGAACCGGGGAGCTGTTTTTT. It translates to CASRLTGTGELFF. The chain joins TRBV6-1 to TRBJ2-2, with D uncertain. CDR3 length: 13 amino acids. V dropped 6 bases and J dropped 5 bases, with 10 bases sitting between them. Germline CDR1 is MNHNS and CDR2 is SASEGT.

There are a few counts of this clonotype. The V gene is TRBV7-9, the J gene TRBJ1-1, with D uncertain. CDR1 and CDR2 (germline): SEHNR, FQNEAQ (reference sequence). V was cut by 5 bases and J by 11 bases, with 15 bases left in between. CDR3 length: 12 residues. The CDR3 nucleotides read TGTGCCAGCAGCCCCCAGAACGGAAGGGCTTTCTTT. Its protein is CASSPQNGRAFF.

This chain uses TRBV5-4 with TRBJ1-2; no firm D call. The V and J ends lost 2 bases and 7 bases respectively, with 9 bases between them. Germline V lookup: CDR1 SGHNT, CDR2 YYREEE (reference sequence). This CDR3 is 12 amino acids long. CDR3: CASSLQGPGYTF. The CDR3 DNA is TGTGCCAGCAGCTTACAAGGTCCTGGCTACACCTTC.

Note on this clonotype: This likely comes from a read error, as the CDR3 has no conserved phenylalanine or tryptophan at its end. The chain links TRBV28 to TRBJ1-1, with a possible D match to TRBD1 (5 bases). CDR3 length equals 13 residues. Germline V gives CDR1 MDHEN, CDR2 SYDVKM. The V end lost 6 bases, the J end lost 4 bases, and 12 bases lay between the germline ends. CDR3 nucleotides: TGTGCCAGCAGATATTGGGGGTTCACTGAAGCTTTCTCT. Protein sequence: CASRYWGFTEAFS.

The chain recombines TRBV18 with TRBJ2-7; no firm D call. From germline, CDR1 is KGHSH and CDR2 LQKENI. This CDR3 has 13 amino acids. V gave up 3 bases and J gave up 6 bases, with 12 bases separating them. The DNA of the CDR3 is TGTGCCAGCTCACCGTCGACGGCGGTCGAGCAGTACTTC. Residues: CASSPSTAVEQYF.

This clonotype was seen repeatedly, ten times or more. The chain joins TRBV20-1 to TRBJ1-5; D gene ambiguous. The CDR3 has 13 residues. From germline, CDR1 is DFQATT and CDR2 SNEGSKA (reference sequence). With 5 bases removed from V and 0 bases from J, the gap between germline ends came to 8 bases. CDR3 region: CSAYDNSNQPQHF. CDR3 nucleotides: TGCAGTGCTTATGACAATAGCAATCAGCCCCAGCATTTT.

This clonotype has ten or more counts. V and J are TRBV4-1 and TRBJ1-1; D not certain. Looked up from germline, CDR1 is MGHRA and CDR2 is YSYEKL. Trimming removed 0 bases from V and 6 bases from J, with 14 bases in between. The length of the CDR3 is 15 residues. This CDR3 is CASSQDRRGLAEAFF. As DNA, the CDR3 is TGCGCCAGCAGCCAAGATCGTCGCGGGCTAGCTGAAGCTTTCTTT.

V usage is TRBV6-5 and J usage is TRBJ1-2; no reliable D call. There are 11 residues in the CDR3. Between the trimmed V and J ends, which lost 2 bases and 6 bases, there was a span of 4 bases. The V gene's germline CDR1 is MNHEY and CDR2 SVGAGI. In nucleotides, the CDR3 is TGTGCCAGCAGTTACGGACATGGCTACACCTTC. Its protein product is CASSYGHGYTF.

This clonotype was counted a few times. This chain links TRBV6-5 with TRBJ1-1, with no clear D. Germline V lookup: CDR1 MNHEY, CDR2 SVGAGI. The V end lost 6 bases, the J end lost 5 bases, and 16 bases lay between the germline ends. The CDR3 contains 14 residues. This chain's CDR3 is CASSHSPSGTEAFF. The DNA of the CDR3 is TGTGCCAGCAGCCACTCCCCGTCTGGGACTGAAGCTTTCTTT.

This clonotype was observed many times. The CDR3 protein is CSARTGATQYF. The CDR3 bases are TGCAGTGCTAGAACTGGAGCCACGCAGTATTTT. This chain links TRBV20-1 with TRBJ2-3; no clear D gene. With 2 bases removed from V and 9 bases from J, the gap between germline ends came to 9 bases. Germline CDR1 is DFQATT and CDR2 is SNEGSKA (reference sequence). The CDR3 contains 11 residues.

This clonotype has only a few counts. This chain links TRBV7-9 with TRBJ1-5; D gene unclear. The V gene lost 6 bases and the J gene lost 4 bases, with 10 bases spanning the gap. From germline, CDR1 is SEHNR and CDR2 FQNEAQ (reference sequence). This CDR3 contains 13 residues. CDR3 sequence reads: CASRGMGNQPQHF. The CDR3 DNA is TGTGCCAGCAGGGGTATGGGGAATCAGCCCCAGCATTTT.

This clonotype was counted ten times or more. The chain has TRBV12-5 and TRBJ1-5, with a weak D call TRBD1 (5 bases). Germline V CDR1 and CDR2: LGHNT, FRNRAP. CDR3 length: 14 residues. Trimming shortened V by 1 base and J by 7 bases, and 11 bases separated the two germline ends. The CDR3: CASGLGGGTQPQHF. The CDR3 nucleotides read TGTGCTAGTGGTTTGGGTGGGGGGACCCAGCCCCAGCATTTT.